Listed below are T cell receptor beta chains from one sample, sequenced in a study of T cells in Graves' hyperthyroidism and ophthalmopathy. TCRdb reprocessed the multiplex PCR reads with MiXCR, giving one entry per CDR3 protein. The table lists some 250,000 distinct CDR3 sequences, roughly 15% of them singletons. Sequenced material: blood. All receptors derive from a woman aged 40 to 50 with Graves' hyperthyroidism that later progressed to Graves' ophthalmopathy. Both conserved end residues are part of each CDR3. Each record gives: J gene, D gene, V gene, clone size, CDR3 protein, CDR3 DNA. D genes are given only for firm matches. A clone size is listed for some rows: how often the clone was seen (once, few, many), or a class if it is expanded.

J: TRBJ2-1; D: TRBD1; V: TRBV15; size: many; CDR3: CATSVTGTGSHEQFF; DNA: TGTGCCACCAGCGTAACCGGGACAGGCTCCCATGAGCAGTTCTTC
J: TRBJ1-5; D: NA; V: TRBV28; size: many; CDR3: CASSIFPGLGNQPQHF; DNA: TGTGCCAGCAGTATATTCCCGGGCTTAGGCAATCAGCCCCAGCATTTT
J: TRBJ2-6; D: NA; V: TRBV5-1; size: NA; CDR3: CASSLWTLAPSGANVVTF; DNA: TGCGCCAGCAGCTTGTGGACCCTAGCGCCTTCTGGGGCCAACGTCGTGACTTTC
J: TRBJ1-2; D: NA; V: TRBV7-9; size: many; CDR3: CASSATGYYGYTF; DNA: TGTGCCAGCAGCGCTACAGGGTACTATGGCTACACCTTC
J: TRBJ1-1; D: TRBD1; V: TRBV7-9; size: many; CDR3: CASSAIGTGRIEAFF; DNA: TGTGCCAGCAGTGCGATAGGGACAGGTAGAATTGAAGCTTTCTTT
J: TRBJ1-6; D: NA; V: TRBV6-1; size: many; CDR3: CASSITGVGNSPLHF; DNA: TGTGCCAGCAGCATAACGGGGGTCGGAAATTCACCCCTCCACTTT
J: TRBJ2-7; D: TRBD1; V: TRBV11-2; size: NA; CDR3: CASSLGGRGNSLSYYQYF; DNA: TGTGCCAGCAGCTTAGGGGGCAGGGGGAACTCGTTATCCTACTATCAGTACTTC
J: TRBJ2-3; D: TRBD1; V: TRBV18; size: many; CDR3: CASSPNRGRTDTQYF; DNA: TGTGCCAGCTCGCCTAACAGGGGTCGCACAGATACGCAGTATTTT
J: TRBJ1-1; D: NA; V: TRBV7-8; size: many; CDR3: CASSHGTPVTEAFF; DNA: TGTGCCAGCAGCCACGGGACACCAGTCACTGAAGCTTTCTTT
J: TRBJ2-7; D: NA; V: TRBV11-2; size: many; CDR3: CASSLKAGTHSEQYF; DNA: TGTGCCAGCAGCTTAAAAGCCGGGACACACTCCGAGCAGTACTTC
J: TRBJ1-1; D: NA; V: TRBV5-1; size: NA; CDR3: CANSLSGRGTEAFF; DNA: TGCGCCAACAGCTTGTCAGGGAGGGGAACTGAAGCTTTCTTT
J: TRBJ2-1; D: NA; V: TRBV6-6; size: many; CDR3: CASSYSRVVNEQFF; DNA: TGTGCCAGCAGTTACTCAAGGGTAGTCAATGAGCAGTTCTTC
J: TRBJ2-1; D: NA; V: TRBV7-1; size: NA; CDR3: CASSSRVKYKEQFF; DNA: TGTGCCAGCAGCTCCCGCGTGAAGTACAAAGAGCAGTTCTTC
J: TRBJ2-6; D: NA; V: TRBV30; size: NA; CDR3: CAWKGQGGLGANVLTF; DNA: TGTGCCTGGAAGGGGCAGGGGGGGCTTGGGGCCAACGTCCTGACTTTC
J: TRBJ2-3; D: TRBD1; V: TRBV7-3; size: many; CDR3: CASSFFGSGDRVKDTQYF; DNA: TGTGCCAGCAGCTTTTTTGGATCTGGGGACAGGGTGAAAGATACGCAGTATTTT
J: TRBJ1-4; D: TRBD1; V: TRBV28; size: many; CDR3: CASSVGQSREKLFF; DNA: TGTGCCAGCAGTGTGGGACAGTCACGTGAAAAACTGTTTTTT
J: TRBJ2-3; D: TRBD2; V: TRBV6-1; size: few; CDR3: CASSTTGGRADTQYF; DNA: TGTGCCAGCAGTACCACGGGCGGGAGGGCAGATACGCAGTATTTT
J: TRBJ2-1; D: NA; V: TRBV11-2; size: many; CDR3: CASSLAGADEQFF; DNA: TGTGCCAGCAGCTTAGCGGGAGCGGATGAGCAGTTCTTC
J: TRBJ1-2; D: NA; V: TRBV18; size: few; CDR3: CASSPPGELYGYTF; DNA: TGTGCCAGCTCACCACCGGGGGAGCTGTATGGCTACACCTTC
J: TRBJ2-5; D: TRBD2; V: TRBV7-3; size: few; CDR3: CASSLSGSQETQYF; DNA: TGTGCCAGCAGCTTAAGCGGGAGTCAAGAGACCCAGTACTTC
J: TRBJ2-3; D: NA; V: TRBV20-1; size: many; CDR3: CSASVGNTQYF; DNA: TGCAGTGCTTCGGTAGGAAATACGCAGTATTTT
J: TRBJ1-2; D: TRBD1; V: TRBV25-1; size: many; CDR3: CASSGGDRGVSGYTF; DNA: TGTGCCAGCAGTGGAGGGGACAGGGGAGTGTCTGGCTACACCTTC
J: TRBJ1-1; D: NA; V: TRBV5-1; size: many; CDR3: CASSSGQPNTEAFF; DNA: TGCGCCAGCAGTTCTGGACAGCCGAACACTGAAGCTTTCTTT
J: TRBJ1-4; D: NA; V: TRBV3-1; size: many; CDR3: CASSPGPINEKLFF; DNA: TGTGCCAGCAGCCCGGGACCGATTAATGAAAAACTGTTTTTT
J: TRBJ2-6; D: NA; V: TRBV2; size: many; CDR3: CASNRHQSGANVLTF; DNA: TGTGCCAGCAATCGGCATCAGTCTGGGGCCAACGTCCTGACTTTC
J: TRBJ1-5; D: NA; V: TRBV20-1; size: NA; CDR3: CSARDYRKANQPQHF; DNA: TGCAGTGCTAGAGATTATCGGAAGGCAAATCAGCCCCAGCATTTT
J: TRBJ1-5; D: NA; V: TRBV12-3/TRBV12-4; size: many; CDR3: CASSLRGSQPQHF; DNA: TGTGCCAGCAGCCTAAGAGGGAGTCAGCCCCAGCATTTT
J: TRBJ2-3; D: TRBD2; V: TRBV10-3; size: many; CDR3: CAISIQPGLAFDTQYF; DNA: TGTGCCATCAGTATCCAACCGGGACTAGCTTTTGATACGCAGTATTTT
J: TRBJ2-3; D: NA; V: TRBV2; size: many; CDR3: CASILSGPAPDTQYF; DNA: TGTGCCAGCATCCTTAGCGGACCCGCACCAGATACGCAGTATTTT
J: TRBJ1-6; D: TRBD1; V: TRBV18; size: few; CDR3: CASSPSGTGVGSPLHF; DNA: TGTGCCAGCTCACCATCCGGGACAGGGGTAGGATCACCCCTCCACTTT
J: TRBJ2-3; D: NA; V: TRBV7-9; size: NA; CDR3: CASSWAFPRDTQYF; DNA: TGTGCCAGCAGCTGGGCCTTTCCGAGAGATACGCAGTATTTT
J: TRBJ2-3; D: NA; V: TRBV19; size: NA; CDR3: CASSKDGEWDTQYF; DNA: TGTGCCAGTAGTAAGGACGGTGAGTGGGATACGCAGTATTTT
J: TRBJ2-7; D: TRBD2; V: TRBV30; size: many; CDR3: CAWNSGRSNEQYF; DNA: TGTGCCTGGAATAGCGGGAGATCCAACGAGCAGTACTTC
J: TRBJ2-1; D: TRBD2; V: TRBV5-8; size: NA; CDR3: CASSPGLAGLSPFF; DNA: TGTGCCAGCAGCCCGGGACTAGCGGGTCTCTCGCCGTTCTTC
J: TRBJ2-7; D: NA; V: TRBV6-2/TRBV6-3; size: few; CDR3: CASSRDSGFYEQYF; DNA: TGTGCCAGCAGCCGGGACTCAGGATTTTACGAGCAGTACTTC
J: TRBJ1-2; D: TRBD1; V: TRBV4-1; size: NA; CDR3: CASSQNRGSNYGYTF; DNA: TGCGCCAGCAGCCAGAACAGGGGGAGTAACTATGGCTACACCTTC
J: TRBJ1-6; D: NA; V: TRBV11-1; size: many; CDR3: CASSSGDYNSPLHF; DNA: TGTGCCAGCAGCTCCGGGGACTATAATTCACCCCTCCACTTT
J: TRBJ2-3; D: TRBD2; V: TRBV28; size: many; CDR3: CASSNILTSGLTDTQYF; DNA: TGTGCCAGCAGCAACATCCTGACTAGCGGGCTCACAGATACGCAGTATTTT
J: TRBJ2-7; D: NA; V: TRBV5-1; size: many; CDR3: CASSLGVPGSYEQYF; DNA: TGCGCCAGCAGCTTGGGGGTTCCAGGGTCCTACGAGCAGTACTTC